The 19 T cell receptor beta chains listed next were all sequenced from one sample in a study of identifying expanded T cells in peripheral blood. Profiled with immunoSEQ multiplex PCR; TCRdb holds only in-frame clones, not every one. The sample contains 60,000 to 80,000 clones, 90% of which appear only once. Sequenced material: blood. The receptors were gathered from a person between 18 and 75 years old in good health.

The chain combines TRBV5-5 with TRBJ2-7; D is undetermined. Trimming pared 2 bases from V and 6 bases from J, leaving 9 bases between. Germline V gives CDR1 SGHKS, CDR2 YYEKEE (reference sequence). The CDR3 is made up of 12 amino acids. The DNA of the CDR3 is TGTGCCAGCAGCTTCTACGTCGGCGAGCAGTACTTC. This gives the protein CASSFYVGEQYF.

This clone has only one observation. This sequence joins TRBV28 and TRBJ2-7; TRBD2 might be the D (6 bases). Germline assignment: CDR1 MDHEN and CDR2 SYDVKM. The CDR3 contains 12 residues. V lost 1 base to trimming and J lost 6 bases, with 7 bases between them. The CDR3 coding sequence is TGTGCCAGCAGTTTATTGGGGGGCGAGCAGTACTTC. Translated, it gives CASSLLGGEQYF.

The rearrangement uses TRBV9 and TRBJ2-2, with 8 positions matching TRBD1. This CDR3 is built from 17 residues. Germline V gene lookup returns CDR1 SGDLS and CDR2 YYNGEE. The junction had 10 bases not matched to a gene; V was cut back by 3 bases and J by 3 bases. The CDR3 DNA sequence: TGTGCCAGCAGCGGTTTATTGGTGGACAGGGACACCGGGGAGCTGTTTTTT. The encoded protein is CASSGLLVDRDTGELFF. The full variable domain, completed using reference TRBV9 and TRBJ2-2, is DSGVTQTPKHLITATGQRVTLRCSPRSGDLSVYWYQQSLDQGLQFLIQYYNGEERAKGNILERFSAQQFPDLHSELNLSSLELGDSALYFCASSGLLVDRDTGELFFGEGSRLTVL.

DNA of the CDR3: TGTGCCAGCACCCCTAAGCCACGGGAGACACCCCTCCACTTT. This codes for CASTPKPRETPLHF. The chain carries TRBV28 and TRBJ1-6; D is uncertain. Germline loops: CDR1 MDHEN, CDR2 SYDVKM. Trimming stripped 7 bases from V and 11 bases from J, with 18 bases between. The CDR3 is 14 residues long.

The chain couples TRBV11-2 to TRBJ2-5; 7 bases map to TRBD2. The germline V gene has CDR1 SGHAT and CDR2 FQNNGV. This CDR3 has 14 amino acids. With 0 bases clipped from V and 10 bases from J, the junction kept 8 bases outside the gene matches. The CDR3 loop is CASSLDERGGGQYF. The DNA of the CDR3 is TGTGCCAGCAGCTTAGATGAGCGGGGTGGGGGCCAGTACTTC.

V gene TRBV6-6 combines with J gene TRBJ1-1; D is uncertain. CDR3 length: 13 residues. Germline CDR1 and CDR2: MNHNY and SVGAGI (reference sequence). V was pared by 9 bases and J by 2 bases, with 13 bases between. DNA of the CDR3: TGTGCCAGTCTCTACGGACCCAACACTGAAGCTTTCTTT. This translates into CASLYGPNTEAFF.

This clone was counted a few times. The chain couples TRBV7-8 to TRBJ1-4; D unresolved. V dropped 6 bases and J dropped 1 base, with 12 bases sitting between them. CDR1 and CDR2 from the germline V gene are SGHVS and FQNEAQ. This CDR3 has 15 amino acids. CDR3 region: CASSPLLGTNEKLFF. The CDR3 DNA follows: TGTGCCAGCAGTCCCCTCCTTGGAACTAATGAAAAACTGTTTTTT.

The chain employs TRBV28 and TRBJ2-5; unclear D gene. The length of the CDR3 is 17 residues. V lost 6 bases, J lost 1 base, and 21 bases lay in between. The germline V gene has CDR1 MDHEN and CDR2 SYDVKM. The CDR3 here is CASRTPSQGIAQETQYF. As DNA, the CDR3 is TGTGCCAGCAGGACGCCTTCGCAAGGGATCGCCCAAGAGACCCAGTACTTC.

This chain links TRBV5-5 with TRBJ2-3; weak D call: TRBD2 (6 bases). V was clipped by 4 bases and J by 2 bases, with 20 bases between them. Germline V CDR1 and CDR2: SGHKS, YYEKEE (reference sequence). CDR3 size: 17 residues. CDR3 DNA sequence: TGTGCCAGCAGCCCTCCTCCTGCGGGACCACTCACAGATACGCAGTATTTT. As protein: CASSPPPAGPLTDTQYF.

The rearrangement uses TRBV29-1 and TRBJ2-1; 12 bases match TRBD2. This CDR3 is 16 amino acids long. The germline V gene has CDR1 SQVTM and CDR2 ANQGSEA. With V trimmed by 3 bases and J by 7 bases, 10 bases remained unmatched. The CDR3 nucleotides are TGCAGCGTTGACTCCCCTAGCGGGAGGGCCAGTAATGAGCAGTTCTTC. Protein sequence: CSVDSPSGRASNEQFF.

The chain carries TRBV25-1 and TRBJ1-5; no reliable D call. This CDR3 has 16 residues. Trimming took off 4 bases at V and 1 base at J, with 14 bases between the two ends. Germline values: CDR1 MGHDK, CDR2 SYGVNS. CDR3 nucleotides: TGTGCCAGCAGTGGGGCCACGGGGATGAGCAATCAGCCCCAGCATTTT. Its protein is CASSGATGMSNQPQHF.

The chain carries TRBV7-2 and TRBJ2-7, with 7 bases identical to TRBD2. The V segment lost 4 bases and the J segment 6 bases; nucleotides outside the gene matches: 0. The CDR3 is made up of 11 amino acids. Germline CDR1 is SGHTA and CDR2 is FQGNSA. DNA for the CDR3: TGTGCCAGCAGCTCGGGGGGCGAGCAGTACTTC. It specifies CASSSGGEQYF.

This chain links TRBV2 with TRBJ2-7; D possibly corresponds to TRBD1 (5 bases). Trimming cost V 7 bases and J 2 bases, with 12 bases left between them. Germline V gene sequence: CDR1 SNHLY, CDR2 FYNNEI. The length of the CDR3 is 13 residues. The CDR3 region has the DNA TGTGCCAGCAAAAAGACAGAAACCTACGAGCAGTACTTC. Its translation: CASKKTETYEQYF.

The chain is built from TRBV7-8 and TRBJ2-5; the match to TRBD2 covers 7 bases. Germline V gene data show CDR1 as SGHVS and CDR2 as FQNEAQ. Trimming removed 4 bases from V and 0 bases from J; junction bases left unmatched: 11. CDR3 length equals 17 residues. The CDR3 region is CASSSLRPSGYQETQYF. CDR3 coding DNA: TGTGCCAGCAGCTCCTTGAGGCCTAGCGGATACCAAGAGACCCAGTACTTC.

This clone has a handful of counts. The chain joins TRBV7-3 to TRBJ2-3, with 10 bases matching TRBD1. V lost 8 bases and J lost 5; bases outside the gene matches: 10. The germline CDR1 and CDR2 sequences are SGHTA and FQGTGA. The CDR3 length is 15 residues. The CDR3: CASAPGTGDVDTQYF. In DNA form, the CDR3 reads TGTGCCAGCGCCCCCGGGACAGGGGATGTAGATACGCAGTATTTT.

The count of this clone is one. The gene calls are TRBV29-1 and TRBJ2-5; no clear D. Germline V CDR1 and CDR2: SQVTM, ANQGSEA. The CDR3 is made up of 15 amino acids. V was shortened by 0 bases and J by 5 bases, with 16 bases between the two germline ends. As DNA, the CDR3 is TGCAGCGTTGAAGATCCAGAGCGCTTAAGTGAGACCCAGTACTTC. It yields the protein CSVEDPERLSETQYF.

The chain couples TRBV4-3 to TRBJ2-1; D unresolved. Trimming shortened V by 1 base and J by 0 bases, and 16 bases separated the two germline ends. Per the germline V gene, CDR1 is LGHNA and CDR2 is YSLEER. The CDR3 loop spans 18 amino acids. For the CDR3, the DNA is TGCGCCAGCAGCCAAGCCAAGTCGGACGGTTACTCCTACAATGAGCAGTTCTTC. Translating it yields CASSQAKSDGYSYNEQFF.

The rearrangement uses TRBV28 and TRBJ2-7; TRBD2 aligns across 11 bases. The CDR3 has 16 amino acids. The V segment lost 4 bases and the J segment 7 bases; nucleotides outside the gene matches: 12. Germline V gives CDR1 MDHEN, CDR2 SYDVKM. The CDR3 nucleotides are TGTGCCAGCAGTTCGAACTTAGCGGGAGGGCCCGTGGAGCAGTACTTC. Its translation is CASSSNLAGGPVEQYF.

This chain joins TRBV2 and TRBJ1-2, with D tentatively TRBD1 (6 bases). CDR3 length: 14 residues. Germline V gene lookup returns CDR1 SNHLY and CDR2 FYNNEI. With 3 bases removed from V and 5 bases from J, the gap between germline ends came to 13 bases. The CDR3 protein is CASSEGGEGYGYTF. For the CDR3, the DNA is TGTGCCAGCAGTGAGGGGGGCGAGGGGTATGGCTACACCTTC. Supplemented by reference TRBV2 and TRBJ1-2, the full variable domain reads EPEVTQTPSHQVTQMGQEVILRCVPISNHLYFYWYRQILGQKVEFLVSFYNNEISEKSEIFDDQFSVERPDGSNFTLKIRSTKLEDSAMYFCASSEGGEGYGYTFGSGTRLTVV.